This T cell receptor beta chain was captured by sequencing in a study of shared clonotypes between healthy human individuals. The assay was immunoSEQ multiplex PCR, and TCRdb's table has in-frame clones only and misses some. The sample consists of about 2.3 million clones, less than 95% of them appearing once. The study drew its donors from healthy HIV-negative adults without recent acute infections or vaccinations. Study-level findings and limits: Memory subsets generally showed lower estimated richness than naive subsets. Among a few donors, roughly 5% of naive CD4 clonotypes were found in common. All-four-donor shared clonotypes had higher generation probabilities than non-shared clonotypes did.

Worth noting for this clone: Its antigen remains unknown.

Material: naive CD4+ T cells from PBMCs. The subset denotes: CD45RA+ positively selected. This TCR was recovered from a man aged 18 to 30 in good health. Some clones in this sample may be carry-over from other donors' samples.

The CDR3 DNA follows: TGTGCCAGCAGCTTAGGGGGTAGCGGGAGAGCAGATACGCAGTATTTT. This codes for CASSLGGSGRADTQYF. The chain couples TRBV7-8 to TRBJ2-3; 9 nucleotides align to TRBD2. From germline, CDR1 is SGHVS and CDR2 FQNEAQ. The CDR3 is 16 amino acids. J lost 4 bases, V lost 1 base, and 6 bases had no gene match.